The sequence of this TCR beta chain was determined in a study of vaccination and CD4 T cells after COVID-19. Cultured CD4+ T cell DNA underwent sequencing with the Oncomine TCR Beta short-read assay. TCRdb itself ran the PCR reads through MiXCR, one entry per CDR3 protein. The data contain fewer than 12,000 distinct CDR3 sequences, 25% to 40% of them singletons. This CDR3 is 15 amino acids long. V was pared by 6 bases and J by 2 bases, with 17 bases between. The germline V gene encodes CDR1 DFQATT and CDR2 SNEGSKA (reference sequence). Regarding this clonotype: Its antigen remains unknown.

Treatment in this sample: roughly 11-day PBMC culture with coronavirus spike peptide pools or control peptides (ViraFEST assay). In the ViraFEST assay, peptide-pool expansion preceded TCR sequencing of expanded clonotypes. Study-wide points: Convalescent patients studied were relatively few, and early post-infection timepoints were absent.

This sequence joins TRBV20-1 and TRBJ1-5; D remains ambiguous. This TCR was sampled from a human donor who had recovered from COVID-19. What was sequenced was CD4+ T cells from blood, cultured in vitro. The CDR3 loop reads CSAAVGGGGNQPQHF. The CDR3 coding sequence is TGCAGTGCAGCTGTCGGTGGCGGGGGCAATCAGCCCCAGCATTTT.